This TCR beta chain appears in the sequencing data of a study of response to subunit inactivated influenza vaccine. The study's findings and limits: The authors offered the suggestion that each seasonal influenza vaccination recruits few new T cells.

This clonotype has a count of ten or more. The antigen is undetermined. One entry per CDR3 protein results from TCRdb running MiXCR on the RT-PCR reads. The sample consists of roughly 460,000 distinct CDR3 sequences, 9.5% to 13% of them appearing once. Sequences were derived from PBMCs from blood, sampled about 40 days after vaccination. The receptor's source is a middle-aged man who received an inactivated influenza vaccine.

The CDR3 region is CASSSIKGGSTELDTQYF. The CDR3, as DNA: TGTGCCAGCAGCTCCATTAAGGGAGGCTCTACTGAGTTGGATACGCAGTATTTT. The chain combines TRBV28 with TRBJ2-3; possibly TRBD2 for D (6 bases). V was clipped by 6 bases and J by 6 bases, with 28 bases between them. CDR3 length: 18 amino acids. Germline V CDR1 and CDR2: MDHEN, SYDVKM.